These 15 T cell receptor beta chains came from one sample sequenced in a study of blood T cell repertoires in COVID-19. Only in-frame clones appear in the TCRdb table, and some are missing; sequencing was by immunoSEQ multiplex PCR. The repertoire consists of roughly 150,000 clones, with approximately 90% occurring once and the leading ten covering over 2%. Sequenced input: peripheral blood. The origin of the receptors is a man aged 50-59 years who had recovered from COVID-19.

V gene TRBV5-8 combines with J gene TRBJ1-5; 10 bases line up with TRBD1. Germline V gene lookup returns CDR1 SGHTS and CDR2 YDEGEE. V shed 2 bases, J shed 0 bases, and the junction held 5 bases outside the gene matches. This CDR3 spans 17 amino acids. CDR3 coding DNA: TGTGCCAGCAGCTTAACCGGGACAGGGGTTAGCAATCAGCCCCAGCATTTT. This gives the protein CASSLTGTGVSNQPQHF.

This clone was counted only a few times. V and J are TRBV12-5 and TRBJ1-1; the D gene is possibly TRBD1 (5 bases). This CDR3 is 14 amino acids long. Germline assignment: CDR1 LGHNT and CDR2 FRNRAP. Trimming left V 6 bases short and J 3 bases short, with 14 bases between. The CDR3 sequence: CASGWGEGYTEAFF. CDR3 DNA: TGTGCTAGTGGCTGGGGGGAGGGGTACACTGAAGCTTTCTTT.

The J gene is TRBJ1-4, the V gene TRBV30; 10 bases agree with TRBD1. In germline, CDR1 is GTSNPN, CDR2 SVGIG (reference sequence). V trimming: 0 bases; J trimming: 0 bases; junction bases outside the gene matches: 4. The CDR3 totals 17 residues. CDR3 amino acids: CAWSVGDRGSTNEKLFF. In DNA, the CDR3 is TGTGCCTGGAGTGTTGGGGACAGGGGCTCAACTAATGAAAAACTGTTTTTT.

The chain is built from TRBV30 and TRBJ1-1; D unclear. The germline V and J ends were trimmed by 5 bases and 2 bases, with 15 bases remaining between them. The CDR3 contains 14 residues. From germline, CDR1 is GTSNPN and CDR2 SVGIG (reference sequence). This chain's CDR3 is CAWLRWQANTEAFF. The CDR3 coding sequence is TGTGCCTGGCTTAGGTGGCAGGCTAACACTGAAGCTTTCTTT.

J is TRBJ2-7 and V is TRBV19; 10 bases are shared with TRBD1. Germline V gives CDR1 LNHDA, CDR2 SQIVND (reference sequence). The CDR3 contains 15 residues. V was clipped by 4 bases and J by 0 bases; unmatched bases: 3. This CDR3 reads CASSRDRGHSYEQYF. The CDR3 DNA follows: TGTGCCAGTAGTAGGGACAGGGGACACTCCTACGAGCAGTACTTC. Filled out from reference TRBV19 and TRBJ2-7, the complete variable domain reads DGGITQSPKYLFRKEGQNVTLSCEQNLNHDAMYWYRQDPGQGLRLIYYSQIVNDFQKGDIAEGYSVSREKKESFPLTVTSAQKNPTAFYLCASSRDRGHSYEQYFGPGTRLTVT.

This rearrangement joins TRBV5-4 to TRBJ1-2; 7 bases line up with TRBD1. The CDR3 has 15 residues. Trimming cost V 5 bases and J 1 base; bases outside gene matches: 8. The germline V gene encodes CDR1 SGHNT and CDR2 YYREEE (reference sequence). The CDR3 DNA reads as TGTGCCAGCAGGGCCGGGACAGTGGGTAACTATGGCTACACCTTC. Protein: CASRAGTVGNYGYTF.

The chain carries TRBV27 and TRBJ1-2; 10 bases align to TRBD1. The CDR3 has 16 residues. Germline V gene lookup returns CDR1 MNHEY and CDR2 SMNVEV (reference sequence). V gave up 4 bases and J gave up 4 bases; unmatched junction bases: 9. The CDR3 spells CASSSLDGTGVYGYTF. Written as DNA, the CDR3 is TGTGCCAGCAGTTCTCTTGACGGGACAGGGGTCTATGGCTACACCTTC.

This clone was detected once. The rearrangement links TRBV18 to TRBJ1-1; D call uncertain. Trimming cost V 3 bases and J 11 bases, with 19 bases left between them. The germline gives CDR1 KGHSH, CDR2 LQKENI. The CDR3 loop spans 14 amino acids. CDR3 residues: CASSPREGVTWAFF. CDR3 DNA: TGTGCCAGCTCACCCCGGGAGGGTGTTACATGGGCTTTCTTT.

This clone was found once. The chain combines TRBV6-5 with TRBJ1-6; D is perhaps TRBD1 (6 bases). The CDR3 is made up of 13 amino acids. Germline loops: CDR1 MNHEY, CDR2 SVGAGI. The V end was cut by 6 bases, the J end by 6 bases, with 9 bases between. Written as DNA, the CDR3 is TGTGCCAGCAGAGACAGGAGTAATTCACCCCTCCACTTT. It specifies CASRDRSNSPLHF.

The chain couples TRBV29-1 to TRBJ1-1, with D possibly being TRBD1 (6 bases). This CDR3 is 12 amino acids long. The germline CDR1 and CDR2 sequences are SQVTM and ANQGSEA. V lost 3 bases, J lost 4 bases, and 9 bases lay in between. Written as DNA, the CDR3 is TGCAGCGTTGAGGCAGGGGTCACTGAAGCTTTCTTT. Encoded protein: CSVEAGVTEAFF.

V is TRBV7-2 and J is TRBJ1-5; a possible D gene is TRBD1 (6 bases). The CDR3 covers 18 residues. In germline, CDR1 is SGHTA, CDR2 FQGNSA. Trimming stripped 1 base from V and 0 bases from J, with 16 bases between. This CDR3 reads CASSLEGGRTDSNQPQHF. CDR3 sequence (DNA): TGTGCCAGCAGCTTAGAGGGGGGGAGGACAGATAGCAATCAGCCCCAGCATTTT.

J is TRBJ1-5 and V is TRBV28; D uncertain. Germline assignment: CDR1 MDHEN and CDR2 SYDVKM. The V and J ends lost 3 bases and 0 bases respectively, with 9 bases between them. CDR3 length: 15 residues. The DNA of the CDR3 is TGTGCCAGCAGTTTTTCGGGGTATAGCAATCAGCCCCAGCATTTT. Translated: CASSFSGYSNQPQHF.

This clone has a single count. J is TRBJ1-3 and V is TRBV10-3, with D unclear. Germline loops: CDR1 ENHRY, CDR2 SYGVKD. The CDR3 contains 13 residues. V was trimmed by 11 bases and J by 0 bases, leaving 11 bases between them. The DNA of the CDR3 is TGTGCCGGCGCGAGGGACTCTGGAAACACCATATATTTT. Translated, it gives CAGARDSGNTIYF.

The chain is built from TRBV3-1 (or the pseudogene TRBV3-2) and TRBJ2-2; the match to TRBD1 covers 9 bases. The CDR3 has 16 residues. Trimming cost V 4 bases and J 5 bases; bases outside gene matches: 8. Germline CDR1 reads LGHDT; CDR2 reads YNNKEL (reference sequence). CDR3 in DNA: TGTGCCAGCAGCCTCGGGGGACAGGGAAGGACCGGGGAGCTGTTTTTT. Translating gives CASSLGGQGRTGELFF.

V gene TRBV28 combines with J gene TRBJ1-2; 12 nucleotides align to TRBD1. V gave up 5 bases and J gave up 7 bases; unmatched junction bases: 5. CDR1 is MDHEN, CDR2 SYDVKM, per germline. The CDR3 consists of 14 residues. Here the CDR3 reads CASSGGQGAFGYTF. The CDR3 bases are TGTGCCAGCAGTGGGGGACAGGGGGCCTTTGGCTACACCTTC.